This T cell receptor beta chain emerged from a study of neoadjuvant nivolumab and ipilimumab in lung cancer. Study background: The combination arm added day-1 ipilimumab 1 mg/kg to nivolumab 3 mg/kg on days 1, 15, 29.

Germline V CDR1 and CDR2: SGHDT, YYEEEE. The J segment lost 7 bases and the V segment lost 5 bases, leaving 8 bases of the junction unmatched. The CDR3 length is 13 residues. Findings and caveats of the study: Blood richness before therapy tracked richness in tumors resected after neoadjuvant therapy.

As regards this clone: Its matching antigen is unknown.

Repertoires were generated with immunoSEQ multiplex PCR, while TCRdb's copy carries only in-frame clones and drops some. The profile covers over 25,000 clones, with 60% to 85% appearing a single time and around a sixth taken by the ten largest. Material: tumor tissue, obtained after neoadjuvant nivolumab, alone or with ipilimumab, at or shortly before surgery. The TCR comes from an adult with non-small cell lung cancer. The chain recombines TRBV5-6 with TRBJ1-2; 7 nucleotides align to TRBD1. The CDR3 spells CASRLARGGGYTF. The CDR3 region has the DNA TGTGCCAGCAGACTAGCCAGGGGGGGTGGCTACACCTTC.